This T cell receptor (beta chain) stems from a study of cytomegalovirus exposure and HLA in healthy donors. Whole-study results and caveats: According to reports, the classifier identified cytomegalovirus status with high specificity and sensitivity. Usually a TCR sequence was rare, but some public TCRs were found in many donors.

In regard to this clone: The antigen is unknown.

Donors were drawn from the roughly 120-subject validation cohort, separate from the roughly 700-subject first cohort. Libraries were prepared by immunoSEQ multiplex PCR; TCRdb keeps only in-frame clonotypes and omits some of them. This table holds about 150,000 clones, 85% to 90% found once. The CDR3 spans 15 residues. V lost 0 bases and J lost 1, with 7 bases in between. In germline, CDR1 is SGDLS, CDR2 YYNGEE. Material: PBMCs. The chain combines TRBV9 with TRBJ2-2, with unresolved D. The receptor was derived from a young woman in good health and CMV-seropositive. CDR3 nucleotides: TGTGCCAGCAGCGTAGGAGGCGGGAACACCGGGGAGCTGTTTTTT. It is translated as CASSVGGGNTGELFF.